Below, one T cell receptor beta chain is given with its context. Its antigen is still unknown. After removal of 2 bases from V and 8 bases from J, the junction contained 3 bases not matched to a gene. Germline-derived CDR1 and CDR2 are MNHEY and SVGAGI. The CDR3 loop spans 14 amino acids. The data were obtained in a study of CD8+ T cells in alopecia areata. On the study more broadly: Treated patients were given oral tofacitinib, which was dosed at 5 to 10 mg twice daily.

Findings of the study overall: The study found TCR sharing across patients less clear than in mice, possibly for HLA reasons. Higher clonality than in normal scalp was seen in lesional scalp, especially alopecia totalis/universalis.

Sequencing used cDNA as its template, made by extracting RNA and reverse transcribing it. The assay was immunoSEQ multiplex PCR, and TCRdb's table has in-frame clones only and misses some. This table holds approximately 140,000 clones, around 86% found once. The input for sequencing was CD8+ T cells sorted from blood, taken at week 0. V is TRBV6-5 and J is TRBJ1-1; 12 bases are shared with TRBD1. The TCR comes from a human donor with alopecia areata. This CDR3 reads CASSYGTGGREAFF. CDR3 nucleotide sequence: TGTGCCAGCAGTTACGGGACAGGGGGCAGAGAAGCTTTCTTT.